This T cell receptor beta chain was found in a study of CD8+ T cells in alopecia areata (dated by TCRdb to about 2018). For context, the study as a whole: The treated patients took part in an open-label pilot trial in which moderate-to-severe alopecia areata was treated with oral tofacitinib at 5 to 10 mg twice daily. Tofacitinib was administered for 6 to 18 months, and 6 months of follow-up off drug were then conducted to assess delayed response and recurrence. In both human patients and the C3H/HeJ mouse model, the study applied high-throughput TCRbeta sequencing to look at T cell clonal expansion in alopecia areata. Scalp tissue and sorted CD4+ and CD8+ peripheral blood T cells from patchy and totalis/universalis alopecia areata patients and from healthy controls were covered by human TCRbeta sequencing. Biopsies were taken from tofacitinib-treated patients at baseline and again at 4 and 24 weeks into treatment, and several of those patients also had a later scalp biopsy. Scalp clonality was compared across normal scalp (n=4), patchy alopecia areata scalp (n=8), and alopecia totalis/universalis scalp (n=8). The RNA source kit depended on sample type: the PAXgene miRNA kit for fixed scalp, the miRNeasy kit for PBMCs, and the RNeasy kit for mouse skin. Amplification of TCRbeta CDR3 regions was done by immunoSEQ multiplex PCR using 35 Vbeta forward primers and 13 Jbeta reverse primers.

In regard to this clone: It has no known antigen specificity. Base qualities are not provided; no much larger clone lies one nucleotide away.

Interpreted using the paper, the time point label stands for: baseline before oral tofacitinib. Lesional scalp punch biopsies and peripheral blood were obtained from alopecia areata patients. After PBMCs were isolated by density centrifugation and stained for CD3, CD4 and CD8, a FACSAria was used to sort CD4+ and CD8+ T cells. Libraries were made using the immunoSEQ multiplex PCR assay. To provide template for TCR sequencing, every sample had RNA extracted and reverse transcribed into cDNA. First-strand cDNA was synthesized using SuperScript III with a 2:1 mix of oligo-dT and random hexamers. A synthetic immune receptor repertoire was used to gauge amplification bias, and whatever bias remained was removed computationally. The published analysis was carried out like this. After raw reads were preprocessed to remove errors, the CDR3 was defined following IMGT conventions as running from the conserved cysteine to phenylalanine. To get clonality, Shannon entropy was normalized by log2 of the number of productive unique TCRs and the result was subtracted from 1. Whether each scalp clone was CD4 or CD8 was inferred by checking scalp TCRbeta sequences against the CD4 and CD8 repertoires from sorted blood. TCRdb re-hosts the immuneACCESS table, in-frame sequences only. Its copies lack some clones; in the studies checked, an unresolved V gene accounts for under half of them, and the cause for the rest is not known. The V and J calls and clone size are taken from that table; D and trimming were inferred from the DNA. For this sample the table gives roughly 200,000 clones, of which roughly 63% were detected only once. The top ten clones comprise 1.7% of the sample.

Measured from the cysteine to the phenylalanine, the CDR3 is 13 residues long. The retained sequence is limited to the CDR3, 39 bases, with the frame set at the first base. Unmatched junction bases come to 7, with V trimmed by 6 bases and J by 5 bases. According to the germline V gene, CDR1 reads SQVTM and CDR2 reads ANQGSEA. Study-wide findings and limitations: Compared with normal scalp, lesional scalp, particularly in alopecia totalis/universalis, had higher clonality and more expanded CD8+ clones, which suggests antigenic drive. Scalp TCR repertoire analysis is complicated because resident alphabeta T cells in normal human skin are also sequenced, whereas mouse skin is dominated by gammadelta T cells. Shared TCR sequences between patients were less evident than in mice, which may be partly attributable to HLA diversity in the patient population.

This sequence uses TRBV29-1 and TRBJ2-1; 7 bases in between match TRBD1. This material consisted of CD4+ T cells sorted from blood, taken at week 0. The source of this sequence is a human donor with alopecia areata. DNA sequence: TGCAGCGTGGACAGGAGGTTGGACAATGAGCAGTTCTTC. This yields the protein CSVDRRLDNEQFF.